The 28 T cell receptor beta chains presented below share a single source sample, sequenced in a study of radiation and T cells in renal cell carcinoma. Only in-frame clones appear in the TCRdb table, and some are missing; sequencing was by immunoSEQ multiplex PCR. The sample lists 70,000 or so clones, 82% occurring once. Time point denoted: blood 2 weeks post-SBRT. Treatment meaning: 15 Gy SBRT to primary tumor, nephrectomy 4 weeks later. Material: blood, obtained from a patient whose treatment included radiotherapy and nephrectomy. Receptors were obtained from a man between 60 and 75 years old with renal cell carcinoma.

In this sample, this clone turned up a few times. The chain combines TRBV7-9 with TRBJ2-7; the match to TRBD1 covers 10 bases. The CDR3 is 14 amino acids. V lost 8 bases to trimming and J lost 2 bases; unmatched junction nucleotides: 6. The germline V gene encodes CDR1 SEHNR and CDR2 FQNEAQ (reference sequence). The CDR3: CASRSGTGAYEQYF. As DNA, the CDR3 is TGTGCCAGCCGCTCTGGGACAGGGGCCTACGAGCAGTACTTC.

The chain recombines TRBV7-2 with TRBJ2-3; TRBD2 might be the D (5 bases). The CDR3 runs to 15 residues. V shed 5 bases and J shed 4 bases, with 16 bases lying between them. Germline V gene lookup returns CDR1 SGHTA and CDR2 FQGNSA. The CDR3 spells CASSRAAQSADTQYF. The CDR3 bases are TGTGCCAGCAGCCGAGCGGCCCAAAGCGCAGATACGCAGTATTTT.

This clone was counted only a few times. This chain connects TRBV6-1 to TRBJ1-2; D is uncertain. Germline V gives CDR1 MNHNS, CDR2 SASEGT. V was shortened by 3 bases and J by 4 bases, with 6 bases between the two germline ends. The CDR3 has 12 amino acids. The CDR3 DNA reads TGTGCCAGCAGTGACCCTCCCTATGGCTACACCTTC. Translated, it gives CASSDPPYGYTF.

The J gene is TRBJ2-3, the V gene TRBV6-5, with no clear D. The CDR3 is 15 amino acids. Germline V gene sequence: CDR1 MNHEY, CDR2 SVGAGI. Trimming shortened V by 5 bases and J by 0 bases, and 12 bases separated the two germline ends. CDR3 in amino acids: CASSASLVSTDTQYF. The CDR3, as DNA: TGTGCCAGCAGTGCGAGCTTAGTTAGCACAGATACGCAGTATTTT.

The CDR3 reads CAWRIRNSPWNTIYF. CDR3 sequence (DNA): TGTGCCTGGAGGATAAGGAACAGCCCCTGGAACACCATATATTTT. The V call is TRBV30, the J call TRBJ1-3, with D unresolved. Trimming removed 3 bases from V and 7 bases from J, with 19 bases in between. The CDR3 consists of 15 residues. Germline V gene lookup returns CDR1 GTSNPN and CDR2 SVGIG (reference sequence).

The rearrangement uses TRBV4-2 and TRBJ2-1; 9 positions match TRBD2. Losses at the gene ends were 4 bases for V and 7 bases for J; bases not matched to a gene: 5. CDR3 size: 14 residues. Germline-derived CDR1 and CDR2 are LGHNA and YNFKEQ. The CDR3 here is CASSLSGSRNEQFF. CDR3 in DNA: TGTGCCAGCAGCCTTAGCGGGAGTCGGAATGAGCAGTTCTTC.

J is TRBJ1-5 and V is TRBV7-8, with D possibly matching TRBD1 (6 bases). Deletions cut 5 bases from V and 3 bases from J, with 11 bases between. The germline gives CDR1 SGHVS, CDR2 FQNEAQ. The CDR3 spans 14 residues. CDR3 coding DNA: TGTGCCAGCAGCCGTACAGGGATCAATCAGCCCCAGCATTTT. Translation gives CASSRTGINQPQHF. The whole variable domain, filled in from reference TRBV7-8 and TRBJ1-5, reads GAGVSQSPRYKVAKRGQDVALRCDPISGHVSLFWYQQALGQGPEFLTYFQNEAQLDKSGLPSDRFFAERPEGSVSTLKIQRTQQEDSAVYLCASSRTGINQPQHFGDGTRLSIL.

The rearrangement links TRBV7-9 to TRBJ2-1; maybe TRBD2 (6 bases). The CDR3 has 14 residues. The V end lost 9 bases, the J end lost 10 bases, and 22 bases lay between the germline ends. Germline CDR1 is SEHNR and CDR2 is FQNEAQ (reference sequence). The CDR3 bases are TGTGCCAGTAACTCTCCGGGACTGCGGGGCGAGCAGTTCTTC. It encodes CASNSPGLRGEQFF.

The rearrangement joins TRBV2 to TRBJ2-7; D is possibly TRBD1 (6 bases). The CDR3 is 17 residues long. Germline CDR1 reads SNHLY; CDR2 reads FYNNEI. V was cut by 4 bases and J by 3 bases, with 22 bases left in between. CDR3 protein: CASSGFRSWTELYEQYF. Here the CDR3 DNA reads TGTGCCAGCAGTGGCTTCCGGTCCTGGACAGAGCTCTACGAGCAGTACTTC.

In the case of this clone: Different DNA sequences within this sample yield the same CDR3. The chain uses TRBV5-4 and TRBJ2-7, with 10 bases lining up with TRBD2. The V segment lost 1 base and the J segment 3 bases; nucleotides outside the gene matches: 7. Germline V lookup: CDR1 SGHNT, CDR2 YYREEE (reference sequence). The CDR3 is made up of 16 amino acids. CDR3 nucleotide sequence: TGTGCCAGCAGCTTGTACTTGCTAGCGGGAGACTACGAGCAGTACTTC. It yields the protein CASSLYLLAGDYEQYF.

This clone was picked up a small number of times. The chain recombines TRBV2 with TRBJ1-6; D is unclear. With 1 base removed from V and 13 bases from J, the gap between germline ends came to 14 bases. The CDR3 is made up of 14 amino acids. Germline CDR1 is SNHLY and CDR2 is FYNNEI. CDR3 nucleotides: TGTGCCAGCAGTGAAGGAAGCGAGATTCGTCCCCTCCACTTT. This translates into CASSEGSEIRPLHF.

The chain uses TRBV6-1 and TRBJ2-1; D gene uncertain. Trimming cost V 1 base and J 0 bases, with 10 bases left between them. The CDR3 is made up of 16 amino acids. Per germline, CDR1 MNHNS and CDR2 SASEGT. CDR3 sequence reads: CASSEEFYGSYNEQFF. In nucleotides, the CDR3 is TGTGCCAGCAGTGAAGAGTTCTACGGCTCCTACAATGAGCAGTTCTTC.

J is TRBJ2-7 and V is TRBV4-3; 8 bases are a match to TRBD1. Per germline, CDR1 LGHNA and CDR2 YSLEER. The CDR3 contains 17 residues. The V segment lost 0 bases and the J segment 5 bases; nucleotides outside the gene matches: 12. The CDR3 DNA reads as TGCGCCAGCAGCCAAGAGGTATCGCAGGGGGCTATCGACGAGCAGTACTTC. This encodes CASSQEVSQGAIDEQYF.

The V call is TRBV2, the J call TRBJ1-4; D call uncertain. Trimming stripped 7 bases from V and 6 bases from J, with 12 bases between. The CDR3 spans 13 residues. Looked up from germline, CDR1 is SNHLY and CDR2 is FYNNEI. The CDR3 DNA is TGTGCCAGCAACGTTCGGGAGGATGAAAAACTGTTTTTT. Protein product: CASNVREDEKLFF.

The chain joins TRBV6-1 to TRBJ1-2; D possibly corresponds to TRBD1 (6 bases). V dropped 3 bases and J dropped 7 bases, with 18 bases sitting between them. CDR1 is MNHNS and CDR2 is SASEGT in the germline V gene. This CDR3 contains 15 residues. DNA for the CDR3: TGTGCCAGCAGTGACCCCAGGGACACAATAGGTGGCTACACCTTC. It specifies CASSDPRDTIGGYTF.

V and J are TRBV7-6 and TRBJ2-5; TRBD2 matches 7 bases. With 5 bases clipped from V and 5 bases from J, the junction kept 8 bases outside the gene matches. CDR3 size: 14 residues. Germline CDR1 is SGHVS and CDR2 is FNYEAQ. DNA for the CDR3: TGTGCCAGCAGCCCGGACCGGGGGGACGAGACCCAGTACTTC. Translation gives CASSPDRGDETQYF.

The genes are TRBV5-1 and TRBJ2-6; tentatively, D is TRBD1 (6 bases). Between the trimmed V and J ends, which lost 3 bases and 0 bases, there was a span of 13 bases. Germline V gene data show CDR1 as SGHRS and CDR2 as YFSETQ. This CDR3 comprises 17 residues. In DNA, the CDR3 is TGCGCCAGCAGCTCTGAGGGGGTTGGCTCTGGGGCCAACGTCCTGACTTTC. Translating gives CASSSEGVGSGANVLTF.

A note on this clone: Sequence at one end of the junction differs from germline and may be a read error. This chain joins TRBV7-2 and TRBJ2-1; the match to TRBD2 covers 8 bases. The V gene's germline CDR1 is SGHTA and CDR2 FQGNSA. This CDR3 is 13 amino acids long. The CDR3 spells CASSLAGINEQFF. In DNA form, the CDR3 reads TGTGCCAGCAGCCTAGCGGGCATAAATGAGCAGTTCTTC.

As regards this clone: The CDR3 does not close with the conserved phenylalanine or tryptophan, likely indicating a read error. The chain employs TRBV25-1 and TRBJ2-3; D ambiguous. The ends were cut back, 0 bases at V and 3 bases at J, with 16 bases in the middle. Germline loops: CDR1 MGHDK, CDR2 SYGVNS. The CDR3 covers 17 residues. The CDR3 DNA follows: TGTGCCAGCAGTGAATATTTAGGTCCCCCTACGACAGATACGCAGTATCTT. Translation: CASSEYLGPPTTDTQYL.

The gene calls are TRBV30 and TRBJ1-4; 11 nucleotides line up with TRBD1. The CDR3 is 16 residues long. The ends lost 5 bases at V and 6 bases at J; junction bases unmatched: 11. Germline-derived CDR1 and CDR2 are GTSNPN and SVGIG (reference sequence). The CDR3 is CAWGPGTGGEHEKLFF. The CDR3 nucleotides read TGTGCCTGGGGCCCCGGGACAGGGGGTGAGCATGAAAAACTGTTTTTT.

The chain has TRBV27 and TRBJ1-2; D possibly corresponds to TRBD1 (6 bases). From germline, CDR1 is MNHEY and CDR2 SMNVEV (reference sequence). V lost 2 bases to trimming and J lost 2 bases, with 6 bases between them. This CDR3 has 13 residues. DNA of the CDR3: TGTGCCAGCAGTTTAGACAGGAACTATGGCTACACCTTC. The encoded protein is CASSLDRNYGYTF.

The rearrangement uses TRBV5-1 and TRBJ1-4, with D possibly TRBD1 on 6 matching bases. Germline CDR1 is SGHRS and CDR2 is YFSETQ. CDR3 size: 15 residues. Trimming pared 6 bases from V and 7 bases from J, leaving 19 bases between. Written as DNA, the CDR3 is TGCGCCAGCACCATGGTGGGGGCACGGAGTGAAAAACTGTTTTTT. Translating it yields CASTMVGARSEKLFF.

The table lists this clone with a few counts. This chain links TRBV30 with TRBJ1-2; TRBD1 matches at 9 bases. After removal of 5 bases from V and 2 bases from J, the junction contained 9 bases not matched to a gene. This CDR3 region has 15 residues. Germline CDR1 reads GTSNPN; CDR2 reads SVGIG (reference sequence). Here the CDR3 reads CAWAGTGNLNYGYTF. CDR3 sequence (DNA): TGTGCCTGGGCCGGGACAGGGAATTTGAACTATGGCTACACCTTC.

In this sample, this clone turned up a few times. The chain is built from TRBV10-3 and TRBJ1-1, with 9 bases that match TRBD1. J lost 4 bases, V lost 10 bases, and 7 bases had no gene match. CDR3 length equals 13 residues. The V gene's germline CDR1 is ENHRY and CDR2 SYGVKD. This chain's CDR3 is CATGTGRSTEAFF. The CDR3 DNA sequence: TGTGCCACTGGGACAGGGAGGAGCACTGAAGCTTTCTTT.

J is TRBJ2-6 and V is TRBV30; weak D call: TRBD1 (6 bases). Germline CDR1 reads GTSNPN; CDR2 reads SVGIG (reference sequence). V dropped 5 bases and J dropped 0 bases, with 17 bases sitting between them. The CDR3 contains 17 residues. DNA for the CDR3: TGTGCCTGGGCCCACAGGGTCCCCAGCTCTGGGGCCAACGTCCTGACTTTC. Its translation is CAWAHRVPSSGANVLTF.

The rearrangement links TRBV28 to TRBJ2-7; D is ambiguous. CDR1 is MDHEN, CDR2 SYDVKM, per germline. Between the trimmed V and J ends, which lost 1 base and 6 bases, there was a span of 7 bases. The CDR3 has 12 residues. This chain's CDR3 is CASSLSLSEQYF. CDR3 sequence (DNA): TGTGCCAGCAGTTTATCCCTTAGCGAGCAGTACTTC.

V and J are TRBV6-6 and TRBJ1-6; maybe TRBD1 (6 bases). Germline V gives CDR1 MNHNY, CDR2 SVGAGI (reference sequence). CDR3 size: 15 residues. V lost 0 bases to trimming and J lost 7 bases, with 10 bases between them. CDR3 residues: CASSYSGQGNSPLHF. The DNA for the CDR3 is TGTGCCAGCAGTTACTCGGGGCAGGGGAATTCACCCCTCCACTTT.

This clone was recorded many times. The chain joins TRBV19 to TRBJ2-2, with 9 bases matching TRBD1. CDR3 length equals 16 residues. J lost 6 bases, V lost 3 bases, and 8 bases had no gene match. Per germline, CDR1 LNHDA and CDR2 SQIVND (reference sequence). CDR3 sequence reads: CASSMLTTGGSGELFF. For the CDR3, the DNA is TGTGCCAGTAGTATGTTGACGACAGGGGGTTCCGGGGAGCTGTTTTTT.